The source of this T cell receptor (beta chain) is a study of blood T cell repertoires in COVID-19. In the study overall: Sources were T cells, B-cell-depleted T cells, or PBMCs; the material itself was cDNA or gDNA.

Per the original data handling: By means of reference gene primer amplification, nucleated cell counts were estimated. Produced via immunoSEQ multiplex PCR; TCRdb's table is partial and in-frame only. That table is the source of V, J and clone size, and D and trimming were worked out from the DNA. The data contain about 320,000 clones, 75% to 90% of them singletons. Participants were placed into cohorts based on the clinical history they reported. Sequences were obtained from PBMCs or T cells enriched from blood (not recorded which). This receptor was identified in a man in his thirties or forties who had recovered from COVID-19.

Here the CDR3 reads CASSPSGDAFEAFF. The CDR3 region has the DNA TGTGCCAGCAGCCCCTCGGGGGACGCCTTTGAAGCTTTCTTT. The chain joins TRBV5-4 to TRBJ1-1, with D perhaps TRBD1 (5 bases). The germline CDR1 and CDR2 sequences are SGHNT and YYREEE (reference sequence). There are 14 residues in the CDR3. V was pared by 4 bases and J by 7 bases, with 17 bases between.